The 19 T cell receptor beta chains below all came from one sample that was sequenced in a study of blood T cell repertoires in COVID-19. The assay was immunoSEQ multiplex PCR, and TCRdb's table has in-frame clones only and misses some. The sample comprises some 300,000 clones, about 89% of which are singletons, and approximately 9.4% rests with the top ten. Input material: PBMCs or T cells enriched from blood (not recorded which). These receptor sequences come from a middle-aged woman who had recovered from COVID-19.

The chain has TRBV4-3 and TRBJ2-7; 8 bases agree with TRBD1. Germline V gene lookup returns CDR1 LGHNA and CDR2 YSLEER. The trim removed 2 bases at V and 4 bases at J, leaving 16 bases unmatched. This CDR3 has 18 residues. The CDR3 sequence is CASSQSPHRTGTPYEQYF. CDR3 nucleotide sequence: TGCGCCAGCAGCCAATCACCACACCGGACAGGGACTCCTTACGAGCAGTACTTC.

The chain joins TRBV18 to TRBJ1-2; 7 bases match TRBD1. Germline CDR1 KGHSH, CDR2 LQKENI. This CDR3 has 16 amino acids. J gave up 4 bases and V 1 base, and 9 bases lay outside the gene matches. This chain's CDR3 is CASSPQQGIDPYGYTF. The CDR3 bases are TGTGCCAGCTCACCACAACAGGGGATTGACCCCTATGGCTACACCTTC. The full variable domain, with the rest looked up from reference TRBV18 and TRBJ1-2, is NAGVMQNPRHLVRRRGQEARLRCSPMKGHSHVYWYRQLPEEGLKFMVYLQKENIIDESGMPKERFSAEFPKEGPSILRIQQVVRGDSAAYFCASSPQQGIDPYGYTFGSGTRLTVV.

The chain uses TRBV7-3 and TRBJ2-3; 8 bases agree with TRBD2. This CDR3 is built from 16 residues. V gave up 0 bases and J gave up 4 bases; unmatched junction bases: 6. Germline CDR1 SGHTA, CDR2 FQGTGA. The CDR3 bases are TGTGCCAGCAGCTTAACGCAATACGGGAGGGCAGATACGCAGTATTTT. Amino acid sequence: CASSLTQYGRADTQYF. Using reference TRBV7-3 and TRBJ2-3 for the parts outside the CDR3, the full variable domain is GAGVSQTPSNKVTEKGKYVELRCDPISGHTALYWYRQSLGQGPEFLIYFQGTGAADDSGLPNDRFFAVRPEGSVSTLKIQRTERGDSAVYLCASSLTQYGRADTQYFGPGTRLTVL.

The V and J genes are TRBV24-1 and TRBJ2-1; D not certain. The CDR3 length is 14 residues. V was cut by 1 base and J by 4 bases, with 7 bases left in between. The germline gives CDR1 KGHDR, CDR2 SFDVKD. CDR3 in amino acids: CATSDLAGYNEQFF. CDR3 coding DNA: TGTGCCACCAGTGATTTAGCAGGATACAATGAGCAGTTCTTC.

This chain joins TRBV11-2 and TRBJ1-1, with D maybe TRBD1 (6 bases). The CDR3 is 12 residues long. Looked up from germline, CDR1 is SGHAT and CDR2 is FQNNGV. The ends were cut back, 5 bases at V and 10 bases at J, with 14 bases in the middle. This CDR3 is CASSLYQGRAFF. The CDR3, as DNA: TGTGCCAGCAGCCTGTACCAGGGGCGAGCTTTCTTT.

The chain carries TRBV11-2 and TRBJ2-7; 8 nucleotides align to TRBD2. The CDR3 sequence is 15 residues long. V trimming: 5 bases; J trimming: 7 bases; junction bases outside the gene matches: 13. The germline CDR1 and CDR2 sequences are SGHAT and FQNNGV. The CDR3 nucleotides are TGTGCCAGCAGCCCCCTGAGAGCGGGAGAGGGAGAGCAGTACTTC. Its protein is CASSPLRAGEGEQYF. Complete variable domain (other parts from reference TRBV11-2 and TRBJ2-7): EAGVAQSPRYKIIEKRQSVAFWCNPISGHATLYWYQQILGQGPKLLIQFQNNGVVDDSQLPKDRFSAERLKGVDSTLKIQPAKLEDSAVYLCASSPLRAGEGEQYFGPGTRLTVT.

V is TRBV9 and J is TRBJ2-5; no reliable D call. This CDR3 region has 14 residues. V gave up 2 bases and J gave up 0 bases, with 8 bases separating them. Looked up from germline, CDR1 is SGDLS and CDR2 is YYNGEE. CDR3 sequence reads: CASSVEQYQETQYF. CDR3 DNA: TGTGCCAGCAGCGTCGAACAGTACCAAGAGACCCAGTACTTC.

V is TRBV18 and J is TRBJ2-1, with 9 bases matching TRBD2. The germline CDR1 and CDR2 sequences are KGHSH and LQKENI. The CDR3 is 15 amino acids. After removal of 3 bases from V and 9 bases from J, the junction contained 9 bases not matched to a gene. CDR3 loop: CASSPPSGGGAEQFF. CDR3 in DNA: TGTGCCAGCTCACCCCCATCCGGCGGGGGGGCTGAGCAGTTCTTC. Full variable domain (remainder filled in from reference TRBV18 and TRBJ2-1): NAGVMQNPRHLVRRRGQEARLRCSPMKGHSHVYWYRQLPEEGLKFMVYLQKENIIDESGMPKERFSAEFPKEGPSILRIQQVVRGDSAAYFCASSPPSGGGAEQFFGPGTRLTVL.

This clone was recorded only once. The chain joins TRBV28 to TRBJ2-1, with TRBD1 as a possible D gene (5 bases). V lost 8 bases and J 15 bases, leaving 20 bases between the germline ends. CDR3 length: 12 amino acids. Germline V gene sequence: CDR1 MDHEN, CDR2 SYDVKM. The DNA of the CDR3 is TGTGCCAGCGTGGATAAGGGGCGCATACCGTTCTTC. It specifies CASVDKGRIPFF.

The chain uses TRBV9 and TRBJ2-2; D possibly corresponds to TRBD1 (6 bases). V was clipped by 2 bases and J by 5 bases, with 10 bases between them. Germline CDR1 SGDLS, CDR2 YYNGEE. The CDR3 has 14 amino acids. CDR3 amino acids: CASSVATGTGELFF. The CDR3 DNA reads as TGTGCCAGCAGCGTCGCTACAGGGACCGGGGAGCTGTTTTTT.

This chain joins TRBV3-1 (or the pseudogene TRBV3-2) and TRBJ2-1, with 10 positions matching TRBD2. The CDR3 is made up of 17 amino acids. Germline V lookup: CDR1 LGHDT, CDR2 YNNKEL (reference sequence). The V gene end was trimmed by 4 bases and the J gene end by 5 bases; junction bases not matched to a gene: 11. CDR3 DNA: TGTGCCAGCAGCCCACACGCCGGGACTAGCGTTAACAATGAGCAGTTCTTC. Translated: CASSPHAGTSVNNEQFF.

The chain is built from TRBV7-2 and TRBJ2-2, with D perhaps TRBD2 (5 bases). The V end was cut by 0 bases, the J end by 0 bases, with 8 bases between. The CDR3 runs 16 residues. Per germline, CDR1 SGHTA and CDR2 FQGNSA. CDR3 coding DNA: TGTGCCAGCAGCTTAGCTAGCGTCGCGAACACCGGGGAGCTGTTTTTT. This gives the protein CASSLASVANTGELFF.

V usage is TRBV5-1 and J usage is TRBJ2-5; possible D gene TRBD1, 5 bases. V lost 0 bases and J lost 5, with 17 bases in between. Germline V gene lookup returns CDR1 SGHRS and CDR2 YFSETQ. There are 16 residues in the CDR3. Here the CDR3 DNA reads TGCGCCAGCAGCTTGGGCAACATCAGGGATTCCGAGACCCAGTACTTC. Translating gives CASSLGNIRDSETQYF.

The chain joins TRBV6-1 to TRBJ1-3; 7 nucleotides align to TRBD1. Germline V lookup: CDR1 MNHNS, CDR2 SASEGT. V lost 4 bases and J lost 0; bases outside the gene matches: 9. The CDR3 has 17 amino acids. The CDR3: CASSAPSGTDSGNTIYF. DNA for the CDR3: TGTGCCAGCAGTGCCCCGTCGGGGACAGACTCTGGAAACACCATATATTTT.

The sample holds one count of this clone. This chain links TRBV28 with TRBJ1-4, with TRBD1 matching 7 bases. The V gene's germline CDR1 is MDHEN and CDR2 SYDVKM. The CDR3 is 16 residues long. The V segment lost 5 bases and the J segment 0 bases; nucleotides outside the gene matches: 6. The CDR3 sequence: CASSKQGTTTNEKLFF. CDR3 bases: TGTGCCAGCAGTAAACAGGGGACGACAACTAATGAAAAACTGTTTTTT.

The chain couples TRBV6-1 to TRBJ2-1, with 8 bases identical to TRBD1. The germline gives CDR1 MNHNS, CDR2 SASEGT. V was pared by 2 bases and J by 4 bases, with 7 bases of the junction left unmatched. CDR3 length: 16 residues. The CDR3 DNA reads TGTGCCAGCAGTGAAAGGACAGGGAAGAGTTACAATGAGCAGTTCTTC. It is translated as CASSERTGKSYNEQFF.

This clone was detected a few times. This chain links TRBV28 with TRBJ1-2, with D perhaps TRBD1 (5 bases). The CDR3 has 14 amino acids. Between the trimmed V and J ends, which lost 6 bases and 4 bases, there was a span of 15 bases. The germline gives CDR1 MDHEN, CDR2 SYDVKM. The DNA of the CDR3 is TGTGCCAGCAGCCTGGACAAAAACTTCTATGGCTACACCTTC. Encoded protein: CASSLDKNFYGYTF.

The chain recombines TRBV4-1 with TRBJ1-6; 7 nucleotides match TRBD1. V dropped 4 bases and J dropped 6; count of bases not matched to a gene: 3. CDR1 is MGHRA, CDR2 YSYEKL, per germline. The CDR3 contains 14 residues. The CDR3 loop is CASSPTGPNSPLHF. CDR3 DNA: TGCGCCAGCAGCCCGACAGGGCCTAATTCACCCCTCCACTTT.

The V call is TRBV27, the J call TRBJ2-7; 7 positions match TRBD1. Germline V CDR1 and CDR2: MNHEY, SMNVEV (reference sequence). This CDR3 has 15 amino acids. V lost 6 bases to trimming and J lost 4 bases; unmatched junction nucleotides: 12. The CDR3 DNA reads TGTGCCAGCAGGGAAGGAAACAGGGGTGGATACGAGCAGTACTTC. Translated, it gives CASREGNRGGYEQYF.